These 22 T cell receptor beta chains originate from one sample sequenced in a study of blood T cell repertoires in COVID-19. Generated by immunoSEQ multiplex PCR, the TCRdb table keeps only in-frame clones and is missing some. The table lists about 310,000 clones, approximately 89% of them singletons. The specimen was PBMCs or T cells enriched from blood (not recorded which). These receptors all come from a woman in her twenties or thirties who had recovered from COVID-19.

This CDR3 is CASSLGTDYGYTF. As DNA, the CDR3 is TGTGCCAGCAGCCTCGGGACTGATTATGGCTACACCTTC. V and J are TRBV7-2 and TRBJ1-2, with a tentative D call TRBD1 (5 bases). This CDR3 is built from 13 residues. Germline assignment: CDR1 SGHTA and CDR2 FQGNSA. Trimming removed 5 bases from V and 5 bases from J, with 12 bases in between.

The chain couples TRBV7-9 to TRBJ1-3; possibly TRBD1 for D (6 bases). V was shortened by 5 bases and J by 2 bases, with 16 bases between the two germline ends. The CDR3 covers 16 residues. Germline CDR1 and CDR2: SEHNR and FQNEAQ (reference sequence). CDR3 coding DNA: TGTGCCAGCAGCACAAAACAGGGCTTCGCTGGAAACACCATATATTTT. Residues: CASSTKQGFAGNTIYF.

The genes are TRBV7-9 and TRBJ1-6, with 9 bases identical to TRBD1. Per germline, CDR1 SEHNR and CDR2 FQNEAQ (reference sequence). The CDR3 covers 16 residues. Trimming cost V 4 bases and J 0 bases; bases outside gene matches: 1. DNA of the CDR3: TGTGCCAGCAGCTCGACAGGGGGCTCCTATAATTCACCCCTCCACTTT. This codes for CASSSTGGSYNSPLHF.

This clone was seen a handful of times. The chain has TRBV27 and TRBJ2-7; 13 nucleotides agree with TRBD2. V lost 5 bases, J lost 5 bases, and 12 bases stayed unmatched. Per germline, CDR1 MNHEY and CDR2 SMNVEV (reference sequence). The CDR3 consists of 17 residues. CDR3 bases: TGTGCCAGCAGTCGGACTAGCGGGAGTCTTTTTTTGGACGAGCAGTACTTC. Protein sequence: CASSRTSGSLFLDEQYF.

The CDR3 nucleotides read TGTGCCAGCAGAAAGACAGACTCTGGAAACACCATATATTTT. This encodes CASRKTDSGNTIYF. The chain couples TRBV27 to TRBJ1-3, with D possibly TRBD1 on 5 matching bases. Trimming shortened V by 6 bases and J by 0 bases, and 9 bases separated the two germline ends. The germline CDR1 and CDR2 sequences are MNHEY and SMNVEV (reference sequence). The CDR3 length is 14 residues.

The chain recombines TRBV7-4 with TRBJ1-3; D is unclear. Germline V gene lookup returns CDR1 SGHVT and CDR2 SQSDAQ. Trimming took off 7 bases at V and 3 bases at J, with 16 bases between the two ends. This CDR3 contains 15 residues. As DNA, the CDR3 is TGTGCCAGCACCCATACTGGACTTTATGGAAACACCATATATTTT. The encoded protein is CASTHTGLYGNTIYF. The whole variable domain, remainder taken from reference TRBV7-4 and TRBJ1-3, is GAGVSQSPRYKVAKRGRDVALRCDSISGHVTLYWYRQTLGQGSEVLTYSQSDAQRDKSGRPSGRFSAERPERSVSTLKIQRTEQGDSAVYLCASTHTGLYGNTIYFGEGSWLTVV.

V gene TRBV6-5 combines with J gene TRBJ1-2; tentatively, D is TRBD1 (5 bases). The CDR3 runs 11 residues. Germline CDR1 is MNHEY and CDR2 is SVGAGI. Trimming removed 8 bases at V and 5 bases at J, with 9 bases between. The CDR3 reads CASGTQYGYTF. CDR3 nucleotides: TGTGCCAGCGGGACTCAATATGGCTACACCTTC.

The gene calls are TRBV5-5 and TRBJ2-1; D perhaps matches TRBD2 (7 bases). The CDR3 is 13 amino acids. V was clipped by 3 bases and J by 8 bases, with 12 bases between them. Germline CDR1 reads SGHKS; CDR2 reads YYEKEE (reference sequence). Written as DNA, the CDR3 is TGTGCCAGCAGCTCCCCGGGGGGCGATGAGCAGTTCTTC. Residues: CASSSPGGDEQFF. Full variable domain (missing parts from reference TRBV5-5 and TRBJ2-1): DAGVTQSPTHLIKTRGQQVTLRCSPISGHKSVSWYQQVLGQGPQFIFQYYEKEERGRGNFPDRFSARQFPNYSSELNVNALLLGDSALYLCASSSPGGDEQFFGPGTRLTVL.

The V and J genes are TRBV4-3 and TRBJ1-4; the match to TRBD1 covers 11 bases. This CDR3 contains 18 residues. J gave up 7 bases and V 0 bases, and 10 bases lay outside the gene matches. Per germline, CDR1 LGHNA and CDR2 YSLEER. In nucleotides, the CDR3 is TGCGCCAGCAGCCAAGATTTAGTAAGGACAGGGGGCCTTGAAAAACTGTTTTTT. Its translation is CASSQDLVRTGGLEKLFF.

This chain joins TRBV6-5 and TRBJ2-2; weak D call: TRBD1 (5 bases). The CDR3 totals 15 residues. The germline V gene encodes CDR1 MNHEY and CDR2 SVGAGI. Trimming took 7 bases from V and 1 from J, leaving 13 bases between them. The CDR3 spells CASTLVGQNTGELFF. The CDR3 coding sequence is TGTGCCAGCACCCTAGTTGGACAGAACACCGGGGAGCTGTTTTTT.

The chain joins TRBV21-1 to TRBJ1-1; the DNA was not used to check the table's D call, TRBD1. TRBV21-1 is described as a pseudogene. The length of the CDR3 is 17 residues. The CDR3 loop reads CASSPLGTGRVNTEAFF. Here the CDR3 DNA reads TGTGCCAGCAGTCCTTTGGGGACAGGGCGGGTGAACACTGAAGCTTTCTTT.

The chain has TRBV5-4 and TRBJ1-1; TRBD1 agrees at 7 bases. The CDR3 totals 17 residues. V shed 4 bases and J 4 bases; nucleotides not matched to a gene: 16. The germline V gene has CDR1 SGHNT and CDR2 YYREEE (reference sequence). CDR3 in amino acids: CASSPPGGSDWVTEAFF. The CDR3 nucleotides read TGTGCCAGCAGCCCCCCAGGGGGGTCCGATTGGGTCACTGAAGCTTTCTTT.

CDR3 residues: CASSLASWTGLTGEQYF. The CDR3 DNA is TGTGCCAGCAGCTTAGCCTCTTGGACAGGACTAACAGGGGAGCAGTACTTC. The chain recombines TRBV7-2 with TRBJ2-7, with D possibly being TRBD1 (7 bases). Germline CDR1 SGHTA, CDR2 FQGNSA. The ends were cut back, 0 bases at V and 7 bases at J, with 22 bases in the middle. The length of the CDR3 is 17 residues.

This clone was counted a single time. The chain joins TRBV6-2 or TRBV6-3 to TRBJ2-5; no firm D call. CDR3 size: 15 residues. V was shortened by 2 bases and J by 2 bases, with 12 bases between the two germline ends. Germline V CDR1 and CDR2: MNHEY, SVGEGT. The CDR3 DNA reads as TGTGCCAGCAGTTACGATGGAGTCTCTCAAGAGACCCAGTACTTC. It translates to CASSYDGVSQETQYF.

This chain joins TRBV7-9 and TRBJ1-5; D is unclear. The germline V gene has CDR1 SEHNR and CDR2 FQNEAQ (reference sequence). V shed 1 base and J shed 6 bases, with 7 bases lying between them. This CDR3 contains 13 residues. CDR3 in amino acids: CASSLVTSQPQHF. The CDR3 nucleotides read TGTGCCAGCAGCTTAGTAACTAGTCAGCCCCAGCATTTT.

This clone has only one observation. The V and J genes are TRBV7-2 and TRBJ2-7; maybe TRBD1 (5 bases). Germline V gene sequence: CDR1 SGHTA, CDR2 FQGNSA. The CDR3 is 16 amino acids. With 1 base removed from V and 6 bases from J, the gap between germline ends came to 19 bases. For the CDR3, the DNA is TGTGCCAGCAGCTTAGGGTCTGCGGACATTTTCCGCGAGCAGTACTTC. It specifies CASSLGSADIFREQYF.

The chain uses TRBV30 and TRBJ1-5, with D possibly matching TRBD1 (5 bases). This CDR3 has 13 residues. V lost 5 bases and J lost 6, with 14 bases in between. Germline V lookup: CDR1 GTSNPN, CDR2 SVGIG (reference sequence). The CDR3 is CAWGTGIGQPQHF. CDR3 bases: TGTGCCTGGGGGACGGGGATCGGTCAGCCCCAGCATTTT.

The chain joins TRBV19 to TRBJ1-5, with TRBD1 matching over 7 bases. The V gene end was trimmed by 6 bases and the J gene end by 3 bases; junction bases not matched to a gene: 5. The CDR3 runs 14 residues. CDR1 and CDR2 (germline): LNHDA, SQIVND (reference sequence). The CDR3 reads CASSQTGNNQPQHF. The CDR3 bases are TGTGCCAGTAGCCAGACAGGGAACAATCAGCCCCAGCATTTT.

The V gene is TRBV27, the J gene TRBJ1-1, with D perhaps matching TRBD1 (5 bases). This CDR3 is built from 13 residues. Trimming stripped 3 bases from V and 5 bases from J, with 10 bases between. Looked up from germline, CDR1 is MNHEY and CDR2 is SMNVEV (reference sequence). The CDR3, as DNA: TGTGCCAGCAGTTTCCTCGCAGGGACTGAAGCTTTCTTT. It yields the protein CASSFLAGTEAFF.

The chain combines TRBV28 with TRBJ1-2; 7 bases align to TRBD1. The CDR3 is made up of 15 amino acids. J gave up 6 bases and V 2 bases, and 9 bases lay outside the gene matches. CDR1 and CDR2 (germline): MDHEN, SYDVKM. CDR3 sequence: CASSLSQGGINGYTF. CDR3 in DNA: TGTGCCAGCAGTTTAAGCCAGGGGGGTATTAATGGCTACACCTTC.

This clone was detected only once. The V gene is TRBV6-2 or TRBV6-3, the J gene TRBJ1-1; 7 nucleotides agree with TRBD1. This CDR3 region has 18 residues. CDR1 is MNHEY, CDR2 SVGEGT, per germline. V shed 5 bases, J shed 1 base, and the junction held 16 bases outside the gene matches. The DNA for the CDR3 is TGTGCCAGCAGTAAGAGACAGGGAATAGCGATGGCGAACACTGAAGCTTTCTTT. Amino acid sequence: CASSKRQGIAMANTEAFF.

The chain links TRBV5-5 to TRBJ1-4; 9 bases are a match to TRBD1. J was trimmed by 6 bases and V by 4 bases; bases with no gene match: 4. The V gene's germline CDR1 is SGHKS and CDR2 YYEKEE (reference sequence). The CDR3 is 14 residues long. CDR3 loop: CASSPGQGYEKLFF. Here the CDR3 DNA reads TGTGCCAGCAGCCCGGGACAGGGATATGAAAAACTGTTTTTT.